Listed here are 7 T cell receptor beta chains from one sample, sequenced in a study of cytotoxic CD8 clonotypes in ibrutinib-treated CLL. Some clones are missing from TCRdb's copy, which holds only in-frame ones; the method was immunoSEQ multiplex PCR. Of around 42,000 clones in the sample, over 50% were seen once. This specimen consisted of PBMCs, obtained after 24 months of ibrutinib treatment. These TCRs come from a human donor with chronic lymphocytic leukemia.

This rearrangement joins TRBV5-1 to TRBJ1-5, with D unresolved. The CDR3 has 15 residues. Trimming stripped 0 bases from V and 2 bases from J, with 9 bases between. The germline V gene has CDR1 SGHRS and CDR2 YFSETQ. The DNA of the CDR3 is TGCGCCAGCAGCTTGGGTGGCGCGGGCAATCAGCCCCAGCATTTT. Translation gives CASSLGGAGNQPQHF.

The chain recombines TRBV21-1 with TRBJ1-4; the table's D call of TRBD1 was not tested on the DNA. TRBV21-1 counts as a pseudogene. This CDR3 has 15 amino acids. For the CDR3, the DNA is TGTGCCAGCAGCGCCCCGGGACAGTTGAATGAAAAACTGTTTTTT. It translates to CASSAPGQLNEKLFF.

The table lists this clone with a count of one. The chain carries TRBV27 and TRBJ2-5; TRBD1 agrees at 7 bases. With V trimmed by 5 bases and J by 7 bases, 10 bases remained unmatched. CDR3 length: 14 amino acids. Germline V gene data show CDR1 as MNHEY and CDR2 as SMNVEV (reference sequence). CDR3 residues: CASSTQTGIGTQYF. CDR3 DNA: TGTGCCAGCAGTACGCAGACAGGGATCGGGACCCAGTACTTC.

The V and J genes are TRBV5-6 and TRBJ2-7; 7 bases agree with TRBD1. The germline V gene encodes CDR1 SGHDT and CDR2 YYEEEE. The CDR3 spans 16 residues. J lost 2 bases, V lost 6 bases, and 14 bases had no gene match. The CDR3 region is CASKPGPGQVPYEQYF. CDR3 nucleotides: TGTGCCAGCAAGCCCGGACCCGGACAGGTACCCTACGAGCAGTACTTC.

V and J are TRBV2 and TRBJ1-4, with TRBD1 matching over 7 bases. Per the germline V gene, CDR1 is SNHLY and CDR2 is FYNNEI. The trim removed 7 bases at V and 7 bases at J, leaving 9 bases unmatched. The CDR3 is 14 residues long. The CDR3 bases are TGTGCCAGCACTAAACAGGGGAGGGGTGAAAAACTGTTTTTT. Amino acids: CASTKQGRGEKLFF.

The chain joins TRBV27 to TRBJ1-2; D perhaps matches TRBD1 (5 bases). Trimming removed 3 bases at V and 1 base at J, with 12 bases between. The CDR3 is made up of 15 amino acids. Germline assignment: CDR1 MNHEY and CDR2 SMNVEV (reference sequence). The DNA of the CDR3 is TGTGCCAGCAGTTTGGTGTCAGGGTATAACTATGGCTACACCTTC. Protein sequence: CASSLVSGYNYGYTF.

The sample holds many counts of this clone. CDR3 sequence (DNA): TGCGCCAGCAGTTTCGGACTAGCGGGGGGCCAAGAGACCCAGTACTTC. Protein sequence: CASSFGLAGGQETQYF. The gene calls are TRBV5-1 and TRBJ2-5, with 14 positions matching TRBD2. Germline V gene lookup returns CDR1 SGHRS and CDR2 YFSETQ. The CDR3 runs 16 residues. J lost 1 base, V lost 5 bases, and 4 bases had no gene match.